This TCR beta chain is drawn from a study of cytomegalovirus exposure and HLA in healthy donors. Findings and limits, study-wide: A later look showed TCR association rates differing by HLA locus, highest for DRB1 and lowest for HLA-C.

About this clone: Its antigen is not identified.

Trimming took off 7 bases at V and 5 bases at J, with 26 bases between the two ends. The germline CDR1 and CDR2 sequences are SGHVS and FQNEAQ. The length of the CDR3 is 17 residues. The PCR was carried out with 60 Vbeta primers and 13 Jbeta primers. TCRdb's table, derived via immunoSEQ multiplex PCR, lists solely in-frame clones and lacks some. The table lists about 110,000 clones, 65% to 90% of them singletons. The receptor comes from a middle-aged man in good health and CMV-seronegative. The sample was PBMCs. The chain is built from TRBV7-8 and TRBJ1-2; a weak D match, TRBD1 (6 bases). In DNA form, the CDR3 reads TGTGCCAGCACCCCCCGTCCCGCGGTCAAGGGGGGGTATGGCTACACCTTC. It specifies CASTPRPAVKGGYGYTF.